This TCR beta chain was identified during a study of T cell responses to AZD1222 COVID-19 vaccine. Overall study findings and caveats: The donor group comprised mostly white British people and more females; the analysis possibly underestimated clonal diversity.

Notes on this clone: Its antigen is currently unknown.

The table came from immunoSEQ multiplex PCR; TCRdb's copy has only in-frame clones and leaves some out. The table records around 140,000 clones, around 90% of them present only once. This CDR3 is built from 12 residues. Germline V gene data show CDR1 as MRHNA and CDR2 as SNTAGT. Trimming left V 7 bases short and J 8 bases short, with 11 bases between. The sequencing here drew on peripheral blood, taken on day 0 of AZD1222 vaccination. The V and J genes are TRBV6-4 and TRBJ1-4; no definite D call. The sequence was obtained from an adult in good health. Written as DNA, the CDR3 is TGTGCCAGCATCCCCTTCGGGGAAAAACTGTTTTTT. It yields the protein CASIPFGEKLFF.